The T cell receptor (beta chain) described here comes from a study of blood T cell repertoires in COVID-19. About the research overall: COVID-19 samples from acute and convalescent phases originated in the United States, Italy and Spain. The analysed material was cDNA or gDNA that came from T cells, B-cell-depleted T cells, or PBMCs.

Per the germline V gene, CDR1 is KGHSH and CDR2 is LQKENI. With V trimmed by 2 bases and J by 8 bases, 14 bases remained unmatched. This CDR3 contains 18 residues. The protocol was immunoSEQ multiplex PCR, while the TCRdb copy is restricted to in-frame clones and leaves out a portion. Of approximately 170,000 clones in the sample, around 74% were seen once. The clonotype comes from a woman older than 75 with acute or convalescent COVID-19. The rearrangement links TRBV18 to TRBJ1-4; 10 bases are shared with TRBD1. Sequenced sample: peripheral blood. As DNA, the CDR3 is TGTGCCAGCTCACCATTACAAGGGCCGGGACAGGGGCAGGAAAAACTGTTTTTT. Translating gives CASSPLQGPGQGQEKLFF.